The 28 T cell receptor beta chains reported below all come from one sample, sequenced in a study of T cells expressing NK-cell markers. TCRdb re-called the 5' RACE reads and catalogs CDR3 proteins one per entry, DNA excluded. This table lists 200,000 to 300,000 distinct CDR3 sequences. Sequencing was performed on blood T cells: a sorted CD56 or NKG2C T cell subset, CD4+ or CD8+ T cells, or bulk PBMC T cells (not recorded which). Every receptor here comes from a woman aged 18 to 75 in good health.

This chain links TRBV19 with TRBJ1-4. CDR3 size: 15 residues. Germline V gene lookup returns CDR1 LNHDA and CDR2 SQIVND (reference sequence). The CDR3 loop reads CASSFQSGTNEKLFF.

The chain links TRBV4-1 to TRBJ2-3; the D gene TCRdb calls, TRBD2, cannot be checked with no DNA. The CDR3 length is 18 residues. Germline V gene data show CDR1 as MGHRA and CDR2 as YSYEKL. CDR3 residues: CASSQDRGGGRGTDTQYF.

This chain links TRBV19 with TRBJ1-1; TCRdb's D call, TRBD1, is unchecked because there is no DNA. Germline V gene lookup returns CDR1 LNHDA and CDR2 SQIVND (reference sequence). The CDR3 consists of 15 residues. The CDR3 loop is CASTSLGGGRLEAFF.

This rearrangement joins TRBV6-5 to TRBJ2-3. Germline V lookup: CDR1 MNHEY, CDR2 SVGAGI. The CDR3 has 16 amino acids. This CDR3 reads CASRLTRGGGTDTQYF.

The chain's CDR3 is CASSPRQGSVHYGYTF. The V call is TRBV12-3 or TRBV12-4, the J call TRBJ1-2; TCRdb selects TRBD1, and the lack of DNA leaves this call unchecked. CDR3 length: 16 residues.

The chain combines TRBV20-1 with TRBJ2-3; TCRdb gives TRBD2 as the D gene, but with no DNA this cannot be confirmed. This CDR3 has 13 residues. Germline CDR1 is DFQATT and CDR2 is SNEGSKA (reference sequence). This chain's CDR3 is CSARTSGTDTQYF.

This chain uses TRBV6-2 or TRBV6-3 with TRBJ2-2; TCRdb proposes TRBD1, but this gene call is untestable without DNA. The CDR3 is 15 residues long. Germline CDR1 MNHEY, CDR2 SVGEGT. This CDR3 is CASSLDRAVTRELFF.

The chain uses TRBV5-1 and TRBJ1-1. Germline-derived CDR1 and CDR2 are SGHRS and YFSETQ. The CDR3 length is 14 residues. CDR3 loop: CASSLAGRGTEAFF.

The V gene is TRBV4-3, the J gene TRBJ1-2. CDR3 size: 16 residues. Germline CDR1 LGHNA, CDR2 YSLEER. CDR3: CASSQSTSVTNYGYTF.

The chain links TRBV5-4 to TRBJ2-5; TCRdb returns TRBD2, unconfirmable since there is no DNA. This CDR3 has 13 amino acids. Germline-derived CDR1 and CDR2 are SGHNT and YYREEE (reference sequence). Here the CDR3 reads CASSATAEWTQYF. The full variable domain, completed using reference TRBV5-4 and TRBJ2-5, is ETGVTQSPTHLIKTRGQQVTLRCSSQSGHNTVSWYQQALGQGPQFIFQYYREEENGRGNFPPRFSGLQFPNYSSELNVNALELDDSALYLCASSATAEWTQYFGPGTRLLVL.

The V and J genes are TRBV7-2 and TRBJ1-2. This CDR3 has 13 amino acids. Germline V CDR1 and CDR2: SGHTA, FQGNSA. The CDR3 sequence is CASSSLHPYGYTF.

This chain connects TRBV28 to TRBJ2-7. Germline V gene lookup returns CDR1 MDHEN and CDR2 SYDVKM. CDR3 length equals 13 residues. The CDR3 reads CASRVTLSYEQYF.

CDR3 residues: CASRGGGSGANVLTF. The chain has TRBV3-1 and TRBJ2-6; the D call of TRBD1 rests on TCRdb alone, since no DNA is present to check it. The V gene's germline CDR1 is LGHDT and CDR2 YNNKEL (reference sequence). This CDR3 is 15 amino acids long.

The chain couples TRBV5-1 to TRBJ2-1; TCRdb names TRBD1, which stays unverified in the absence of DNA. CDR3 length: 18 amino acids. CDR1 is SGHRS and CDR2 is YFSETQ in the germline V gene. The CDR3 reads CASSFGHPTPSSYNEQFF.

The chain employs TRBV9 and TRBJ2-4. The CDR3 extends over 14 amino acids. Germline lookup yields CDR1 SGDLS and CDR2 YYNGEE. The CDR3 here is CASSVTGTKNIQYF.

The V call is TRBV27, the J call TRBJ1-4; TCRdb picks TRBD1, but there is no DNA to check that call. This CDR3 comprises 14 residues. Germline V gene data show CDR1 as MNHEY and CDR2 as SMNVEV (reference sequence). This CDR3 reads CASSPGQRREKLFF.

This chain links TRBV4-2 with TRBJ1-4. There are 14 residues in the CDR3. CDR1 is LGHNA, CDR2 YNFKEQ, per germline. The CDR3: CASSQGATNEKLFF.

This chain uses TRBV14 with TRBJ2-6. The CDR3 loop spans 14 amino acids. Per germline, CDR1 SGHDN and CDR2 FVKESK. The CDR3 sequence: CASGEMWGANVLTF.

This chain connects TRBV9 to TRBJ1-3; TCRdb names TRBD1, which stays unverified in the absence of DNA. There are 15 residues in the CDR3. The V gene's germline CDR1 is SGDLS and CDR2 YYNGEE. CDR3 amino acids: CASSGRDGPGNTIYF.

The chain carries TRBV18 and TRBJ2-7; TCRdb proposes TRBD1, but this gene call is untestable without DNA. The length of the CDR3 is 15 residues. Germline V gives CDR1 KGHSH, CDR2 LQKENI. CDR3 region: CASSRPGTGSYEQYF.

This chain connects TRBV6-1 to TRBJ2-7; the D call of TRBD2 rests on TCRdb alone, since no DNA is present to check it. The CDR3 totals 16 residues. Germline CDR1 reads MNHNS; CDR2 reads SASEGT. The CDR3 reads CASRRILAGGLGEQYF.

The chain has TRBV12-3 or TRBV12-4 and TRBJ2-7; as DNA is missing, the TRBD2 call by TCRdb cannot be tested. The CDR3 loop spans 14 amino acids. CDR3 region: CASSSPARQYEQYF.

V usage is TRBV11-2 and J usage is TRBJ1-6; the D call of TRBD1 rests on TCRdb alone, since no DNA is present to check it. CDR1 and CDR2 (germline): SGHAT, FQNNGV. This CDR3 region has 14 residues. Here the CDR3 reads CASSLYREDSPLHF.

The CDR3 loop is CSAQRDRLPGELFF. V gene TRBV20-1 combines with J gene TRBJ2-2. The CDR3 loop spans 14 amino acids. Germline V lookup: CDR1 DFQATT, CDR2 SNEGSKA (reference sequence).

The chain employs TRBV18 and TRBJ2-7; TCRdb outputs TRBD1, but without DNA this stays unchecked. The CDR3 covers 12 residues. Germline lookup yields CDR1 KGHSH and CDR2 LQKENI. This CDR3 is CASSLAGPEQYF.

The gene calls are TRBV29-1 and TRBJ2-5; TCRdb proposes TRBD2, but this gene call is untestable without DNA. Germline V gives CDR1 SQVTM, CDR2 ANQGSEA. CDR3 length: 12 residues. The CDR3 region is CSGTSGIETQYF.

V gene TRBV28 combines with J gene TRBJ2-7. Per the germline V gene, CDR1 is MDHEN and CDR2 is SYDVKM. The CDR3 contains 11 residues. This CDR3 reads CASSVTPEQYF.

This CDR3 reads CASSEYPSRETQYF. This chain uses TRBV6-1 with TRBJ2-5; with no DNA, the TCRdb D assignment of TRBD1 cannot be verified. This CDR3 contains 14 residues. Per the germline V gene, CDR1 is MNHNS and CDR2 is SASEGT.